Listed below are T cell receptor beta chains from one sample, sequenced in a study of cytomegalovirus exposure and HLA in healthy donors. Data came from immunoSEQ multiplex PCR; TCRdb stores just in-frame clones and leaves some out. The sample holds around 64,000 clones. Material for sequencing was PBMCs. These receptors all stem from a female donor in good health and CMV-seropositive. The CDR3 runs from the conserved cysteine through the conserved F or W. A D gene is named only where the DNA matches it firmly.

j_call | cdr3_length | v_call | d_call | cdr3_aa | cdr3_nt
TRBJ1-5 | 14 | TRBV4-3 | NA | CASSQDGGNQPQHF | TGCGCCAGCAGCCAAGACGGGGGCAATCAGCCCCAGCATTTT
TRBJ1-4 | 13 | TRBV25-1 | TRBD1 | CASSDGTVEKLFF | TGTGCCAGCAGTGATGGGACAGTTGAGAAACTGTTTTTT
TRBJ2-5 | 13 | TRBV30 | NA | CAWSVGSQETQYF | TGTGCCTGGAGTGTTGGCAGCCAAGAGACCCAGTACTTC
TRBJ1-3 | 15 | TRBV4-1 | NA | CASSQSTPSGNTIYF | TGCGCCAGCAGCCAGTCTACCCCCTCTGGAAACACCATATATTTT
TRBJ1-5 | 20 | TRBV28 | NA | CASSLMPSGRTGISNQPQHF | TGTGCCAGCAGTCTTATGCCGTCGGGAAGGACGGGTATAAGCAATCAGCCCCAGCATTTT
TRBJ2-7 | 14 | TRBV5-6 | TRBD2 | CASSPREFGYEQYF | TGTGCCAGCAGCCCGCGGGAGTTTGGCTACGAGCAGTACTTC
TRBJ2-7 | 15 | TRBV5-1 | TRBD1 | CASSLFGQGVYEQYF | TGCGCCAGCAGCTTGTTCGGACAGGGTGTATACGAGCAGTACTTC
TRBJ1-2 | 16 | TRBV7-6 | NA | CASSLVQDGSHLGYTF | TGTGCCAGCAGCTTAGTGCAGGACGGGAGCCACCTGGGCTACACCTTC
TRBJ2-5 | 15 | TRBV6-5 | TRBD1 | CASSYSGTGRGTQYF | TGTGCCAGCAGTTATTCCGGGACAGGGAGGGGGACCCAGTACTTC
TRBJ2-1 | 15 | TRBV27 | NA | CASSSTPDPAGEQFF | TGTGCCAGCAGTTCCACACCAGACCCAGCGGGTGAGCAGTTCTTC
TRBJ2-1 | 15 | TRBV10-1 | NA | CASSEFQGSYNEQFF | TGCGCCAGCAGTGAGTTCCAGGGGTCCTACAATGAGCAGTTCTTC
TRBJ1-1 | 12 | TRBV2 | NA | CASSTGNTEAFF | TGTGCCAGCAGCACGGGGAACACTGAAGCTTTCTTT
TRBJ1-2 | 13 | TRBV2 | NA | CASSVGGAYGYTF | TGTGCCAGCAGCGTTGGGGGGGCCTATGGCTACACCTTC
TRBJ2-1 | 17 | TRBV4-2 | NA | CASSQGQSSSSYNEQFF | TGTGCCAGCAGCCAAGGTCAGAGTAGCTCCTCCTACAATGAGCAGTTCTTC
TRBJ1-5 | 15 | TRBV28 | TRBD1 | CASSPPDRDHQPQHF | TGTGCCAGCAGTCCACCGGACAGGGACCATCAGCCCCAGCATTTT
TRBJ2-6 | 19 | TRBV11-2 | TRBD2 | CASSLVSAGGGSGANVLTF | TGTGCCAGCAGCTTAGTTTCGGCTGGCGGGGGCTCTGGGGCCAACGTCCTGACTTTC
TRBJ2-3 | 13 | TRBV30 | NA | CAWSVSGADTQYF | TGTGCCTGGAGTGTGTCAGGGGCCGATACGCAGTATTTT
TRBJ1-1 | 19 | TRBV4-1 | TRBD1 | CASSQDMAETGGSGTEAFF | TGCGCCAGCAGCCAAGATATGGCCGAGACAGGGGGCTCCGGTACTGAAGCTTTCTTT
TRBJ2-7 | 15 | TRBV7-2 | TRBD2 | CASRLAGGPINEQYF | TGTGCCAGCAGGTTAGCGGGGGGGCCTATAAACGAGCAGTACTTC
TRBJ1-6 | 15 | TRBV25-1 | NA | CASSDGQFYNSPLHF | TGTGCCAGCAGTGACGGACAGTTCTATAATTCACCCCTCCACTTT
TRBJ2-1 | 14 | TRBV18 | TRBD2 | CASSAGLDIGEQFF | TGTGCCAGCTCAGCCGGACTAGACATCGGTGAGCAGTTCTTC
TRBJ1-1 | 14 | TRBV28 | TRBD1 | CASSSTGVNTEAFF | TGTGCCAGCAGTTCCACAGGGGTGAACACTGAAGCTTTCTTT
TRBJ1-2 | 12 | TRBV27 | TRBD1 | CASRRGLGGYTF | TGTGCCAGCCGCAGGGGGCTTGGAGGCTACACCTTC
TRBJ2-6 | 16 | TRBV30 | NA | CAGFEGGASGANVLTF | TGTGCCGGCTTCGAGGGGGGGGCCTCTGGGGCCAACGTCCTGACTTTC
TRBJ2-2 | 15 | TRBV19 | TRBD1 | CASSSLDREAGELFF | TGTGCCAGTAGTTCCCTGGACAGGGAAGCCGGGGAGCTGTTTTTT
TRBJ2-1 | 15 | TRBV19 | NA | CASSSVGQFYNEQFF | TGTGCCAGTAGCTCGGTCGGACAGTTCTACAATGAGCAGTTCTTC